The T cell receptor beta chain described here comes from a study of long-term antiretroviral therapy in people with HIV. HIV-positive participants were all treated in the United States. General study results and limits: Subsequent to ART, diversity was augmented yet persisted below that of transplant donor controls.

Survey-level resolution applied to immunoSEQ assay v3.0. Target depth was roughly 35,000-55,000 T-cell genomes per sample. The assay was immunoSEQ multiplex PCR, and TCRdb's table has in-frame clones only and misses some. The table includes approximately 15,000 clones, about 80% detected once. Worth noting for this clone: Its antigen is not identified.

The CDR3 totals 15 residues. The J gene is TRBJ1-5, the V gene TRBV21-1. TRBV21-1 is labeled a pseudogene. The TCR was taken from a man in his late teens or twenties with HIV. Specimen: unsorted PBMCs, collected 0.1 years after starting antiretroviral therapy. CDR3 nucleotides: TGTGCCAGCAGCAAAGAAAGGAGCCACAATCAGCCCCAGCATTTT. Its translation: CASSKERSHNQPQHF.